Listed below are T cell receptor beta chains from one sample, sequenced in a study of CD8 T cells in ankylosing spondylitis. TCRdb itself ran the 5' RACE reads through MiXCR, one entry per CDR3 protein. The table records about 240,000 distinct CDR3 sequences, roughly 8.6% of them present only once. Sequencing used blood, either unsorted or a sorted T cell fraction (not recorded which). The receptors come from a male donor with ankylosing spondylitis or in good health (not recorded which). CDR3s include the opening cysteine and the closing phenylalanine or tryptophan.

v_gene	j_gene	CDR3aa
TRBV5-1	TRBJ2-3	CASSFGRLASTDTQYF
TRBV19	TRBJ2-3	CASSLTGGSDTQYF
TRBV11-2	TRBJ2-7	CASSLGTAGIYEQYF
TRBV4-3	TRBJ1-6	CASSQEGDSPLHF
TRBV5-1	TRBJ1-4	CASSLGGRQNEKLFF
TRBV24-1	TRBJ2-2	CATSVTNTGELFF
TRBV18	TRBJ1-1	CASSPQSDTEAFF
TRBV20-1	TRBJ2-3	CSAREGWGPSTDTQYF
TRBV7-9	TRBJ1-6	CASSLSGGYNSPLHF
TRBV6-1	TRBJ2-1	CASSVAGGLESYNEQFF
TRBV20-1	TRBJ2-7	CSARGLAVEQYF
TRBV6-1	TRBJ1-5	CASSMGGALQPQHF
TRBV3-1	TRBJ2-2	CASSQVRGNTGELFF
TRBV27	TRBJ2-2	CATSWGAGELFF
TRBV24-1	TRBJ1-5	CATSRGRDQPQHF
TRBV27	TRBJ2-2	CASSSDLGLADTGELFF
TRBV5-1	TRBJ2-7	CASSIDRFEQYF
TRBV7-2	TRBJ1-5	CASSLGSRRSNQPQHF
TRBV4-3	TRBJ1-2	CASSPEGGNNYGYTF
TRBV7-9	TRBJ2-5	CASSSRDRDWEVGTQYF
TRBV7-8	TRBJ1-4	CASSQTNNNEKLFF
TRBV4-3	TRBJ1-3	CASSQEMVRENTIYF
TRBV4-3	TRBJ2-7	CASSQDRGSPSYEQYF